A single sample gave rise to the 3 T cell receptor beta chains below, sequenced in a study of vaccination effects on CD4 cells after COVID-19. CD4+ T cells specific for antigen were expanded with viral peptide pools by the ViraFEST assay before sequencing. The culture ran for 10 days, and then CD4+ T cells were isolated. Their SARS-CoV-2 infection, verified by PCR, occurred between March and December 2020. Their antigens are not known. The assay was immunoSEQ multiplex PCR, and TCRdb's table has in-frame clones only and misses some. The sample has roughly 24,000 clones, more than 70% seen once; the top ten hold roughly 15%. Sequenced material: CD4+ T cells from PBMCs cultured with SARS-CoV-2 spike peptides, taken before COVID-19 vaccination. Receptors originate from a human donor who had a prior SARS-CoV-2 infection.

The genes are TRBV19 and TRBJ2-7; D is unresolved. CDR1 and CDR2 (germline): LNHDA, SQIVND (reference sequence). The CDR3 length is 15 residues. V lost 0 bases and J 3 bases, leaving 12 bases between the germline ends. For the CDR3, the DNA is TGTGCCAGTAGTATAGACCCCACTAATTTCTACGAGCAGTACTTC. Translation gives CASSIDPTNFYEQYF.

This chain links TRBV18 with TRBJ2-3, with D perhaps assigned TRBD1 or TRBD2 (6 bases each). The V gene's germline CDR1 is KGHSH and CDR2 LQKENI. V was cut by 3 bases and J by 2 bases, with 15 bases left in between. The CDR3 covers 16 residues. The chain's CDR3 is CASSPSGATDTDTQYF. The CDR3 DNA reads TGTGCCAGCTCACCTTCGGGGGCCACCGACACAGATACGCAGTATTTT.

The chain links TRBV5-6 to TRBJ2-7, with 8 positions matching TRBD2. The J segment lost 2 bases and the V segment lost 6 bases, leaving 7 bases of the junction unmatched. The CDR3 length is 14 residues. Germline assignment: CDR1 SGHDT and CDR2 YYEEEE. The CDR3 region is CASTEAGETYEQYF. CDR3 DNA sequence: TGTGCCAGCACCGAAGCGGGGGAGACCTACGAGCAGTACTTC.